The T cell receptor beta chain described here comes from a study of blood T cell repertoires in COVID-19. CDR1 is SGDLS and CDR2 is YYNGEE in the germline V gene. The CDR3 spans 14 residues. Trimming took off 3 bases at V and 3 bases at J, with 10 bases between the two ends. This table comes from immunoSEQ multiplex PCR, and its TCRdb copy is limited to in-frame clones, with some not included. There are about 51,000 clones in the sample; 88% occur only once, and more than 2.5% lies in the top ten. The chain joins TRBV9 to TRBJ1-5; the D gene is possibly TRBD1 (5 bases). The clonotype originates from a man in his fifties or sixties with active COVID-19. The source material was peripheral blood. The CDR3 loop reads CASSETDSNQPQHF. In nucleotides, the CDR3 is TGTGCCAGCAGCGAGACAGACTCCAATCAGCCCCAGCATTTT.